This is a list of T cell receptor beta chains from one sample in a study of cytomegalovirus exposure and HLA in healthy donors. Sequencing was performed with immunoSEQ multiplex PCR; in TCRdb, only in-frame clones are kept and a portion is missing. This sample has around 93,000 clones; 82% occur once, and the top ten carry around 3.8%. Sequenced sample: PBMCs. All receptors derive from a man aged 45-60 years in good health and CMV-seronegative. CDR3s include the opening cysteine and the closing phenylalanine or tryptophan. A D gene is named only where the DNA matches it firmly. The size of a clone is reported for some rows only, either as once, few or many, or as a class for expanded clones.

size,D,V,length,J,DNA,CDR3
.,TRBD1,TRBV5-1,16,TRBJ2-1,TGCGCCAGCAGCCTAGGGACAGGGCACGCCTACAATGAGCAGTTCTTC,CASSLGTGHAYNEQFF
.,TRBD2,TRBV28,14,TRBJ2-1,TGTGCCAGCACCGTTAGCGGGAGGGCTAAAGGGCAGTTCTTC,CASTVSGRAKGQFF
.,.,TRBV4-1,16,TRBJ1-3,TGCGCCAGCAGCCAAGGGCAGATACCCTCTGGAAACACCATATATTTT,CASSQGQIPSGNTIYF
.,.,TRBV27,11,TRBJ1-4,TGTGCCAGCAGTCGGAACAGGGAGATTTTTTTT,CASSRNREIFF
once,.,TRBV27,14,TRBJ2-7,TGTGCCAGCACTAAACCTGGGCTCTCCCACGAGCAGTACTTC,CASTKPGLSHEQYF
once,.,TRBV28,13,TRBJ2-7,TGTGCCAGCAGTTTTTCGGTCCCTTACGAGCAGTACTTC,CASSFSVPYEQYF
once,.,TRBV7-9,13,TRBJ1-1,TGTGCCAGCAGCTTATCAATTATCGGCGGAGCTTTCTTT,CASSLSIIGGAFF
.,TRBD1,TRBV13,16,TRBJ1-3,TGTGCCAGCAGCTTAGTTGGCGGGGACAGGGGTAGGACCATATATTTT,CASSLVGGDRGRTIYF
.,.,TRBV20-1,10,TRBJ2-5,TGCAGTGCTCGCCAAGAGACCCAGTACTTC,CSARQETQYF
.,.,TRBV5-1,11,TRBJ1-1,TGCGCCAGCAGACAGAACACTGAAGCTTTCTTT,CASRQNTEAFF
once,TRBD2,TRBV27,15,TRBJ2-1,TGTGCCAGCAGTTTTGTGGCGGGAGGGAGGAATGAGCAGTTCTTC,CASSFVAGGRNEQFF
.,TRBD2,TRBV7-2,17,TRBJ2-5,TGTGCCAGCAGCACCAGGACTAGCGGGTCTGGGGCGGAGACCCAGTACTTC,CASSTRTSGSGAETQYF
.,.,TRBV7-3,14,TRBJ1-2,TGTGCCAGCAGCTCCACTTTACAGGGAGATGGCTACACCTTC,CASSSTLQGDGYTF
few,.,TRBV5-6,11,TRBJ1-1,TGTGCCAGCAGCTGGGGGAGGGAAGCTTTCTTT,CASSWGREAFF
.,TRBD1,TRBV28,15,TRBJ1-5,TGTGCCAGCAGTCGCGGACAGGCCGACAATCAGCCCCAGCATTTT,CASSRGQADNQPQHF
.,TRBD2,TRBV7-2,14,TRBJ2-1,TGTGCCAGCCGGGGGGGAAGCGGGAGTAATGAGCAGTTCTTC,CASRGGSGSNEQFF
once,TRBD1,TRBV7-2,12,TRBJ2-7,TGTGCCAGCAGCCGACAGGGGGGCGAGCAGTACTTC,CASSRQGGEQYF
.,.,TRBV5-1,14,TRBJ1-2,TGCGCCAGCAGCTCAGAACCAGGGAACTATGGCTACACCTTC,CASSSEPGNYGYTF
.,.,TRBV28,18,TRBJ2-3,TGTGCCAGCAGTTTATTTGGGGGGGGGCGCGGGGCCACAGATACGCAGTATTTT,CASSLFGGGRGATDTQYF
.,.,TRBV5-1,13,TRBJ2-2,TGCGCCAGCAATTGGGGGCCCACCGGGGAGCTGTTTTTT,CASNWGPTGELFF
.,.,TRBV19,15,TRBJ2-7,TGTGCCAGTAGTACCGTGGGGGGGCCCTCCTACGAGCAGTACTTC,CASSTVGGPSYEQYF
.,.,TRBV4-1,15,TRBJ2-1,TGCGCCAGCAGCCAAGGGTACAACTCCTACAATGAGCAGTTCTTC,CASSQGYNSYNEQFF
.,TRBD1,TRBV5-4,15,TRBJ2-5,TGTGCCAGCAGCAGAGGACAGGGTGGTACAGAGACCCAGTACTTC,CASSRGQGGTETQYF
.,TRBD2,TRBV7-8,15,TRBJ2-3,TGTGCCAGCAGCCCAGGGACTAGCCCCCGAGATACGCAGTATTTT,CASSPGTSPRDTQYF
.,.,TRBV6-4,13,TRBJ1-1,TGTGCCAGCAGTGACGGGACATCCCGACCGGCTTTCTTT,CASSDGTSRPAFF
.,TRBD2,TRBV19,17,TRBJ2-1,TGTGCCACCTCGAGAACGGGACTAGCGGGTTCCTACAATGAGCAGTTCTTC,CATSRTGLAGSYNEQFF
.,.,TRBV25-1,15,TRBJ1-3,TGTGCCAGCAGTGAATTCGGGGGGGCTAGAAACACCATATATTTT,CASSEFGGARNTIYF
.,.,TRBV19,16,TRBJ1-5,TGTGCCAGTAGTATAGGCCCCGGCTCGGGGGATCAGCCCCAGCATTTT,CASSIGPGSGDQPQHF
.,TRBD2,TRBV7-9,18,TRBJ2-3,TGTGCCAGCAGTTCAATCCGACGGACTAGCGGCAGCACAGATACGCAGTATTTT,CASSSIRRTSGSTDTQYF
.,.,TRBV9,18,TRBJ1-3,TGTGCCAGCAGCGTAGAACCCCTCCTGAGAACCCCTGGAAACACCATATATTTT,CASSVEPLLRTPGNTIYF
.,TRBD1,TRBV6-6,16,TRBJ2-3,TGTGCCAGCAGTTTTTACCGACAGGGGCGAACAGATACGCAGTATTTT,CASSFYRQGRTDTQYF
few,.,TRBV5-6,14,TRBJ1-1,TGTGCCAGCAGCTTGGTTGGGACACGTACTGAAGCTTTCTTT,CASSLVGTRTEAFF
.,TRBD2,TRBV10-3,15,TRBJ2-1,TGTGCCACCGGGGGGGGAGCGGGAGGGGTCAATGAGCAGTTCTTC,CATGGGAGGVNEQFF
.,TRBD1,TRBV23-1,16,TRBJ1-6,TGCGCCAGCAGGTTACAGGGGAATTCCTATAATTCACCCCTCCACTTT,CASRLQGNSYNSPLHF
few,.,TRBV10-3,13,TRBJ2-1,TGTGCCATCAGTGTTGGCACCACCAATGAGCAGTTCTTC,CAISVGTTNEQFF
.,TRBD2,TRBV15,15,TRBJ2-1,TGTGCCACCAGATCACTAGCGGACTCCTACAATGAGCAGTTCTTC,CATRSLADSYNEQFF